Reported below is one T cell receptor (beta chain). Its antigen is unidentified. Sequencing was performed with immunoSEQ multiplex PCR; in TCRdb, only in-frame clones are kept and a portion is missing. The sample consists of under 85,000 clones, about 90% of them appearing once. This sample was taken from a study of OX40 agonist ivuxolimab in advanced cancers. About the study: Patients were treated with ivuxolimab, an agonistic anti-OX40 (CD134) antibody. Eligibility rules accepted prior anti-PD-1, anti-PD-L1 or anti-CTLA-4 therapy, and roughly 40% had some. General study results and limits: On average, CD8+ T cells showed a greater number of expanded clones than CD4+. By week 6 at 0.1 to 3.0 mg/kg, blood CD4+ and CD8+ T cells had expanded clonally.

This TCR was sampled from an adult with an advanced solid tumor such as melanoma, head and neck, liver or kidney cancer. Sample: CD4+ or CD8+ T cells sorted from blood, taken in a trial of the OX40 agonist ivuxolimab.

The CDR3 protein is CSARNRDGYTF. In DNA form, the CDR3 reads TGCAGTGCTAGGAACAGGGACGGCTACACCTTC. The J gene is TRBJ1-2, the V gene TRBV20-1; perhaps TRBD1 as D (6 bases). Looked up from germline, CDR1 is DFQATT and CDR2 is SNEGSKA (reference sequence). V lost 3 bases, J lost 8 bases, and 10 bases lay in between. This CDR3 has 11 residues.